A selection of T cell receptor beta chains follows, all from one sample in a study of T cells in Graves' hyperthyroidism and ophthalmopathy. TCRdb independently ran MiXCR on the multiplex PCR reads; one entry per CDR3 protein. The data contain over 500,000 distinct CDR3 sequences, 40% to 50% of them singletons. Sequencing was done on a sample of peripheral blood or thyroid tissue (not recorded which). The source is an adult woman with Graves' disease, either hyperthyroidism or ophthalmopathy (not recorded which). Each CDR3 is given with its conserved first and last residue. D genes are given only for firm matches. A row's size may be missing; if present it is once, few, many or a size class.

V gene: TRBV6-5
D gene: -
clone size: -
J gene: TRBJ1-2
CDR3 DNA: TGTGCCAGCAGTTACCGGGACCGCTCCTTTGGCTACACCTTC
CDR3 protein: CASSYRDRSFGYTF

V gene: TRBV20-1
D gene: -
clone size: -
J gene: TRBJ1-4
CDR3 DNA: TGCAGTGCTAGCGCCTCAACTAATGAAAAACTGTTTTTT
CDR3 protein: CSASASTNEKLFF

V gene: TRBV4-1
D gene: -
clone size: many
J gene: TRBJ1-2
CDR3 DNA: TGCGCCAGCAGCCAAGATCTTAGGGGACACGAAAACTATGGCTACACCTTC
CDR3 protein: CASSQDLRGHENYGYTF

V gene: TRBV4-1
D gene: -
clone size: few
J gene: TRBJ2-2
CDR3 DNA: TGCGCCAGCAGCCAAGGGAGAGGGGGGCGTACCGGGGAGCTGTTTTTT
CDR3 protein: CASSQGRGGRTGELFF

V gene: TRBV7-9
D gene: -
clone size: few
J gene: TRBJ1-3
CDR3 DNA: TGTGCCAGCACCCCCTCCTCCTCTGGAAACACCATATATTTT
CDR3 protein: CASTPSSSGNTIYF

V gene: TRBV7-9
D gene: TRBD1
clone size: -
J gene: TRBJ2-7
CDR3 DNA: TGTGCCAGCAGACCGACAGGGGGCAAGGGGCAGTACTTC
CDR3 protein: CASRPTGGKGQYF

V gene: TRBV7-2
D gene: -
clone size: few
J gene: TRBJ2-5
CDR3 DNA: TGTGCCAGCAGCTTAGTAGGGTCAGGGGCCCAAGAGACCCAGTACTTC
CDR3 protein: CASSLVGSGAQETQYF

V gene: TRBV7-2
D gene: TRBD1
clone size: many
J gene: TRBJ1-6
CDR3 DNA: TGTGCCAGCAGCCCTCGGGACAGGGATAATTCACCCCTCCACTTT
CDR3 protein: CASSPRDRDNSPLHF

V gene: TRBV7-2
D gene: -
clone size: -
J gene: TRBJ1-5
CDR3 DNA: TGTGCCAGCACCTTCGTAGGGTTCGTGGAGACCCAGCATTTT
CDR3 protein: CASTFVGFVETQHF

V gene: TRBV5-1
D gene: -
clone size: many
J gene: TRBJ1-6
CDR3 DNA: TGCGCCAGCAGTACAGATCATAATTCACCCCTCCACTTT
CDR3 protein: CASSTDHNSPLHF

V gene: TRBV6-1
D gene: -
clone size: -
J gene: TRBJ2-2
CDR3 DNA: TGTGCCAGCAGTGAAGCGCTAGGGGGAACCGGGGAGCTGTTTTTT
CDR3 protein: CASSEALGGTGELFF

V gene: TRBV6-5
D gene: -
clone size: -
J gene: TRBJ1-5
CDR3 DNA: TGTGCCAGCAGTTACTCCCCAACGGCTCAGCCCCAGCATTTT
CDR3 protein: CASSYSPTAQPQHF

V gene: TRBV7-8
D gene: -
clone size: -
J gene: TRBJ2-5
CDR3 DNA: TGTGTCAGCAGCTCAATCGTCCCTCCCGGAGAAGAGACCCAGTACTTC
CDR3 protein: CVSSSIVPPGEETQYF

V gene: TRBV6-2/TRBV6-3
D gene: TRBD1
clone size: -
J gene: TRBJ1-6
CDR3 DNA: TGTGCCAGCAGTGTTCACACCGGGACAGGGGATTCACCCCTCCACTTT
CDR3 protein: CASSVHTGTGDSPLHF

V gene: TRBV6-5
D gene: -
clone size: -
J gene: TRBJ1-2
CDR3 DNA: TGTGCCAGCAGGACCCAGGGAGTCTACACCTTC
CDR3 protein: CASRTQGVYTF

V gene: TRBV25-1
D gene: -
clone size: few
J gene: TRBJ2-7
CDR3 DNA: TGTGCCAGCAGTCCTTACTCCAGGGATTCCTACGAGCAGTACTTC
CDR3 protein: CASSPYSRDSYEQYF

V gene: TRBV25-1
D gene: -
clone size: -
J gene: TRBJ1-1
CDR3 DNA: TGTGCCAGCAGTGTTGACCGAAGGACTGAAGCTTTCTTT
CDR3 protein: CASSVDRRTEAFF

V gene: TRBV2
D gene: -
clone size: -
J gene: TRBJ1-5
CDR3 DNA: TGTGCCAGCTATTCAGCAAATCAGCCCCAGCATTTT
CDR3 protein: CASYSANQPQHF

V gene: TRBV10-3
D gene: TRBD1
clone size: -
J gene: TRBJ1-1
CDR3 DNA: TGTGCCACCACCAGGGGGCTGGACACTGAAGCTTTCTTT
CDR3 protein: CATTRGLDTEAFF

V gene: TRBV3-1
D gene: -
clone size: few
J gene: TRBJ1-2
CDR3 DNA: TGTGCCAGCACGACCTTTGGACAGACCTATGGCTACACCTTC
CDR3 protein: CASTTFGQTYGYTF

V gene: TRBV10-2
D gene: -
clone size: many
J gene: TRBJ2-5
CDR3 DNA: TGCGCCAGCAGTGATGTAGCGGAGACTCGTAGGGAGACCCAGTACTTC
CDR3 protein: CASSDVAETRRETQYF

V gene: TRBV30
D gene: TRBD1
clone size: -
J gene: TRBJ1-1
CDR3 DNA: TGTGCCTGGCACCGGGACAGGGAAGCTTTCTTT
CDR3 protein: CAWHRDREAFF

V gene: TRBV5-1
D gene: -
clone size: many
J gene: TRBJ2-7
CDR3 DNA: TGCGCCAGCAGCTTGGCAGGGCCACCGCGGTACGAGCAGTACTTC
CDR3 protein: CASSLAGPPRYEQYF